Below are 17 T cell receptor beta chains sequenced from a single sample in a study of vaccination and CD4 T cells after COVID-19. Sequenced with the Oncomine TCR Beta short-read assay was DNA taken from cultured CD4+ T cells. TCRdb passed the PCR reads through MiXCR, listing each CDR3 protein once. The sample includes 13,000 to 15,000 distinct CDR3 sequences, 43% of them seen just once. Antigens for these TCRs are unknown. Treatment defined: roughly 11-day PBMC culture with coronavirus spike peptide pools or control peptides (ViraFEST assay). Material: cultured CD4+ T cells from blood. The receptors here all came from a human donor with COVID-19.

The chain couples TRBV7-8 to TRBJ2-1, with 13 bases fitting TRBD2. V was clipped by 4 bases and J by 0 bases; unmatched bases: 3. The CDR3 covers 17 residues. Germline V gene data show CDR1 as SGHVS and CDR2 as FQNEAQ. CDR3 nucleotide sequence: TGTGCCAGCAGCTGGGGGACTAGCGGGGCCTCCTACAATGAGCAGTTCTTC. Protein sequence: CASSWGTSGASYNEQFF.

Only a few counts were recorded for this clonotype. The chain combines TRBV11-2 with TRBJ1-2, with D uncertain. Trimming removed 5 bases at V and 5 bases at J, with 18 bases between. From germline, CDR1 is SGHAT and CDR2 FQNNGV. CDR3 length: 15 residues. The CDR3 is CASSLVLAAQYGYTF. In DNA, the CDR3 is TGTGCCAGCAGCCTAGTTTTGGCCGCTCAATATGGCTACACCTTC.

This clonotype has just a few counts. The chain couples TRBV6-2 or TRBV6-3 to TRBJ2-4; D possibly corresponds to TRBD2 (5 bases). Germline lookup yields CDR1 MNHEY and CDR2 SVGEGT. The CDR3 contains 16 residues. V lost 3 bases to trimming and J lost 7 bases, with 19 bases between them. CDR3 sequence reads: CASSYSGRTSRNIQYF. The CDR3 DNA reads as TGTGCCAGCAGTTATTCGGGGAGAACGAGTCGTAACATTCAGTACTTC.

The J gene is TRBJ2-7, the V gene TRBV7-6; a possible D gene is TRBD1 (5 bases). This CDR3 spans 14 amino acids. V lost 5 bases and J lost 5, with 16 bases in between. Per germline, CDR1 SGHVS and CDR2 FNYEAQ. The CDR3 DNA reads as TGTGCCAGCAGCCCCCCAGGCTGGGGCAACGAGCAGTACTTC. Translated: CASSPPGWGNEQYF.

This clonotype has just a few counts. The gene calls are TRBV7-6 and TRBJ1-2; tentatively, D is TRBD1 (5 bases). Germline CDR1 reads SGHVS; CDR2 reads FNYEAQ. The CDR3 has 15 residues. V lost 2 bases and J lost 6, with 16 bases in between. The CDR3 DNA reads TGTGCCAGCAGCTTAAGTCCAGGGAGCGGTAATGGCTACACCTTC. Protein: CASSLSPGSGNGYTF.

This clonotype is deemed medium-sized. The V and J genes are TRBV19 and TRBJ1-4, with 7 bases matching TRBD1. Trimming removed 1 base from V and 8 bases from J; junction bases left unmatched: 10. Germline lookup yields CDR1 LNHDA and CDR2 SQIVND (reference sequence). There are 16 residues in the CDR3. The CDR3 protein is CASSIGRQGIGEKLFF. CDR3 DNA sequence: TGTGCCAGTAGTATAGGAAGACAGGGCATAGGCGAAAAACTGTTTTTT. Supplemented by reference TRBV19 and TRBJ1-4, the full variable domain reads DGGITQSPKYLFRKEGQNVTLSCEQNLNHDAMYWYRQDPGQGLRLIYYSQIVNDFQKGDIAEGYSVSREKKESFPLTVTSAQKNPTAFYLCASSIGRQGIGEKLFFGSGTQLSVL.

The V call is TRBV7-2, the J call TRBJ2-1; D possibly corresponds to TRBD1 (7 bases). Trimming shortened V by 0 bases and J by 9 bases, and 15 bases separated the two germline ends. Germline loops: CDR1 SGHTA, CDR2 FQGNSA. CDR3 size: 15 residues. The chain's CDR3 is CASSLAIQGGGEQFF. In nucleotides, the CDR3 is TGTGCCAGCAGCTTAGCGATCCAGGGGGGAGGTGAGCAGTTCTTC.

CDR3 nucleotide sequence: TGTGCCAGCAGCCCGACAGGCCGACGCACTGAAGCTTTCTTT. Translating gives CASSPTGRRTEAFF. The chain couples TRBV5-4 to TRBJ1-1; possible D gene TRBD1, 6 bases. The CDR3 runs 14 residues. Germline lookup yields CDR1 SGHNT and CDR2 YYREEE (reference sequence). Trimming cost V 4 bases and J 4 bases, with 14 bases left between them.

The chain combines TRBV6-5 with TRBJ1-1, with D possibly being TRBD1 (5 bases). The CDR3 sequence is 14 residues long. The germline V gene has CDR1 MNHEY and CDR2 SVGAGI. With 4 bases removed from V and 1 base from J, the gap between germline ends came to 10 bases. CDR3 amino acids: CASSSPTGNTEAFF. CDR3 DNA: TGTGCCAGCAGTTCCCCAACAGGGAACACTGAAGCTTTCTTT.

J is TRBJ2-7 and V is TRBV30, with 8 bases that match TRBD1. The CDR3 contains 15 residues. With V trimmed by 2 bases and J by 0 bases, 6 bases remained unmatched. The germline V gene encodes CDR1 GTSNPN and CDR2 SVGIG (reference sequence). The CDR3 sequence: CAWSQHTGGSYEQYF. The CDR3 bases are TGTGCCTGGAGTCAACATACAGGGGGCTCCTACGAGCAGTACTTC.

This rearrangement joins TRBV7-6 to TRBJ1-1, with D unresolved. The CDR3 sequence is 13 residues long. V was pared by 2 bases and J by 2 bases, with 6 bases between. Germline CDR1 reads SGHVS; CDR2 reads FNYEAQ. The CDR3 DNA follows: TGTGCCAGCAGCTTAAAGGAAAACACTGAAGCTTTCTTT. It yields the protein CASSLKENTEAFF.

This clonotype turned up a few times. J is TRBJ2-7 and V is TRBV20-1; TRBD1 agrees at 9 bases. The CDR3 is 13 residues long. V lost 3 bases and J lost 4; bases outside the gene matches: 4. Per the germline V gene, CDR1 is DFQATT and CDR2 is SNEGSKA (reference sequence). For the CDR3, the DNA is TGCAGTGCTAGCGTGGGACAGGGTTACGAGCAGTACTTC. This encodes CSASVGQGYEQYF.

The chain employs TRBV6-1 and TRBJ2-6; no firm D call. This CDR3 has 14 amino acids. CDR1 and CDR2 (germline): MNHNS, SASEGT. The V end was cut by 7 bases, the J end by 4 bases, with 11 bases between. The CDR3 nucleotides are TGTGCCAGCAAACCTGCGGCGGGGGCCAACGTCCTGACTTTC. It specifies CASKPAAGANVLTF.

This clonotype was counted a single time. The chain links TRBV29-1 to TRBJ2-1, with TRBD2 identical over 8 bases. The CDR3 length is 14 residues. V was clipped by 4 bases and J by 6 bases; unmatched bases: 8. The germline V gene encodes CDR1 SQVTM and CDR2 ANQGSEA. CDR3 in DNA: TGCAGCGTTGGGGGTTCTAGCGGGCTCAATGAGCAGTTCTTC. The encoded protein is CSVGGSSGLNEQFF.

V is TRBV19 and J is TRBJ1-5; D may be TRBD1 (6 bases). There are 13 residues in the CDR3. Germline loops: CDR1 LNHDA, CDR2 SQIVND (reference sequence). V was clipped by 5 bases and J by 8 bases, with 13 bases between them. CDR3 sequence: CASSPQGGEPQHF. For the CDR3, the DNA is TGTGCCAGTAGTCCACAGGGAGGGGAGCCCCAGCATTTT. Using reference TRBV19 and TRBJ1-5 for the parts outside the CDR3, the full variable domain is DGGITQSPKYLFRKEGQNVTLSCEQNLNHDAMYWYRQDPGQGLRLIYYSQIVNDFQKGDIAEGYSVSREKKESFPLTVTSAQKNPTAFYLCASSPQGGEPQHFGDGTRLSIL.

This clonotype counts as medium-sized (0.01 to 0.1%). The CDR3 nucleotides are TGTGCCACCAGCAGAGGACGACAGGGGAACTATGGCTACACCTTC. The encoded protein is CATSRGRQGNYGYTF. The J gene is TRBJ1-2, the V gene TRBV15, with 8 positions matching TRBD1. CDR1 and CDR2 from the germline V gene are LNHNV and YYDKDF (reference sequence). The V segment lost 1 base and the J segment 2 bases; nucleotides outside the gene matches: 3. This CDR3 contains 15 residues.

The rearrangement links TRBV5-1 to TRBJ2-5, with 9 nucleotides matching TRBD1. CDR3 length: 14 residues. Germline-derived CDR1 and CDR2 are SGHRS and YFSETQ. Trimming cost V 9 bases and J 4 bases; bases outside gene matches: 10. The DNA of the CDR3 is TGCGCCACCGCACCAACAGGGGGCACAGAGACCCAGTACTTC. Translation gives CATAPTGGTETQYF.